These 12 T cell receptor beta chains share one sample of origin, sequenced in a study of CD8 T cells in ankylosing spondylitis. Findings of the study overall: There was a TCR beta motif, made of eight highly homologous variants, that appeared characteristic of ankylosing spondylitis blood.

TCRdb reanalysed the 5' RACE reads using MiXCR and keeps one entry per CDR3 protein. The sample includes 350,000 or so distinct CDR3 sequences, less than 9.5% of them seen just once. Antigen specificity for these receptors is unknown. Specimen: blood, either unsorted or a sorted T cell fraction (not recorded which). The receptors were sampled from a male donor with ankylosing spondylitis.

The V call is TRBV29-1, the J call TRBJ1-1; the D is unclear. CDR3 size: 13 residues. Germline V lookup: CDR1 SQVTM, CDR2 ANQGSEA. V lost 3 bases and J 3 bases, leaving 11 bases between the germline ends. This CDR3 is CSVDVASDTEAFF. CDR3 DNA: TGCAGCGTTGACGTAGCCTCGGACACTGAAGCTTTCTTT.

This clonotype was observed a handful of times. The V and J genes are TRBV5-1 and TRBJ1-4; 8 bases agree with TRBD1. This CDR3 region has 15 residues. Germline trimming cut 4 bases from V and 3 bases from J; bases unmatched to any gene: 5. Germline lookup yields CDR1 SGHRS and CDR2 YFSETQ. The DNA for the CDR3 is TGCGCCAGCAGCGGGCAGGGGGCGGCTAATGAAAAACTGTTTTTT. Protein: CASSGQGAANEKLFF.

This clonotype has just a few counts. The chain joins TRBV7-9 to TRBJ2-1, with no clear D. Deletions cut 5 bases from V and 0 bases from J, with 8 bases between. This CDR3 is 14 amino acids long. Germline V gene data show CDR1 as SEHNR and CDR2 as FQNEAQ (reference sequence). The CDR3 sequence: CASSALASYNEQFF. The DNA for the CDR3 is TGTGCCAGCAGCGCTCTGGCCTCCTACAATGAGCAGTTCTTC.

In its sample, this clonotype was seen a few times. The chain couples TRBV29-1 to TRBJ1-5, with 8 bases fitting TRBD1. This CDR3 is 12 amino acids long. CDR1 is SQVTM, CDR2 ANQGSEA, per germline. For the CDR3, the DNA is TGCAGTGCAGGGGGCTATGATCAGCCCCAGCATTTT. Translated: CSAGGYDQPQHF.

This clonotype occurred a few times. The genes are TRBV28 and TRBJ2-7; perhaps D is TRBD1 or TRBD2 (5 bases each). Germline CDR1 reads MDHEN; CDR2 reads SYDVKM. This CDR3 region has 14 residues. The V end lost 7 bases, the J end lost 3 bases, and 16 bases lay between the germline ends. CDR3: CASTTAGTSYEQYF. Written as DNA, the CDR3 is TGTGCCAGCACCACCGCCGGGACGAGCTACGAGCAGTACTTC.

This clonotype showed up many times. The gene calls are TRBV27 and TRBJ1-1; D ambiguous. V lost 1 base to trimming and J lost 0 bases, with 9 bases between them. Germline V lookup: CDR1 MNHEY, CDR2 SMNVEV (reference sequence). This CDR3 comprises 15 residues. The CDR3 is CASSLYGSLNTEAFF. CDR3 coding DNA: TGTGCCAGCAGTTTATACGGCAGCTTGAACACTGAAGCTTTCTTT.

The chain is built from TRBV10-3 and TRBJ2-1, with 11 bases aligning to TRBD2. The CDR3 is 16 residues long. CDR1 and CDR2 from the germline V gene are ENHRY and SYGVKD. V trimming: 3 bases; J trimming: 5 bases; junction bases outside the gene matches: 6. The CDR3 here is CAISDPGTSGDNEQFF. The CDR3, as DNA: TGTGCCATCAGTGATCCCGGGACTAGCGGCGACAATGAGCAGTTCTTC.

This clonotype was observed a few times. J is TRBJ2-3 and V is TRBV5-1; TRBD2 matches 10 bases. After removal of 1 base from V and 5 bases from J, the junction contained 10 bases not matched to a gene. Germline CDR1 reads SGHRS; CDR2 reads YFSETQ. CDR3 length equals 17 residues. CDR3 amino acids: CASSLLLAGAPGDTQYF. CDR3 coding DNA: TGCGCCAGCAGCTTGTTGCTAGCGGGAGCTCCCGGAGATACGCAGTATTTT. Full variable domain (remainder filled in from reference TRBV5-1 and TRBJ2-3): KAGVTQTPRYLIKTRGQQVTLSCSPISGHRSVSWYQQTPGQGLQFLFEYFSETQRNKGNFPGRFSGRQFSNSRSEMNVSTLELGDSALYLCASSLLLAGAPGDTQYFGPGTRLTVL.

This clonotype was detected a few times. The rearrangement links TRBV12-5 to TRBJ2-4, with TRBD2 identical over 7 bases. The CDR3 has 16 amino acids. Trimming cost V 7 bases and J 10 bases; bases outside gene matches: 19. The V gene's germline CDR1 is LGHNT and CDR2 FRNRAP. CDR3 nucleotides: TGTGCTAGTGCCCCGGGGACTATCCTAAATCGGGCAATTCAGTACTTC. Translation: CASAPGTILNRAIQYF.

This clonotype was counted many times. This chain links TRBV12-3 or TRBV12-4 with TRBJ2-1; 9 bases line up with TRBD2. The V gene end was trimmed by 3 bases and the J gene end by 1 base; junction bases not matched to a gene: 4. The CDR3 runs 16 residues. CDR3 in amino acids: CASSLGAGGSYNEQFF. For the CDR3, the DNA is TGTGCCAGCAGTTTGGGGGCGGGAGGGTCCTACAATGAGCAGTTCTTC.

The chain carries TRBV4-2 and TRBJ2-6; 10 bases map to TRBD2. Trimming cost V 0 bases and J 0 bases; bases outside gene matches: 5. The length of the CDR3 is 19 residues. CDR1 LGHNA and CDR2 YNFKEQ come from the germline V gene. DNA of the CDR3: TGTGCCAGCAGCCAAGATATTCTAGCGGGAGACTCTGGGGCCAACGTCCTGACTTTC. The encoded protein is CASSQDILAGDSGANVLTF.

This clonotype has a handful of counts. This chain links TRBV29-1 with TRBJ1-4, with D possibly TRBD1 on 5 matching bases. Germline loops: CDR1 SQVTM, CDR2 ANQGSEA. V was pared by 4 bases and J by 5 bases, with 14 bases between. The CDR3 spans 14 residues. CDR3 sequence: CSVGSGHLNEKLFF. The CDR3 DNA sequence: TGCAGCGTTGGATCAGGGCACCTCAATGAAAAACTGTTTTTT.